A selection of T cell receptor beta chains follows, all from one sample in a study of siplizumab effects on memory and regulatory T cells. Clones were sequenced by immunoSEQ multiplex PCR, and TCRdb holds only the in-frame ones, with some missing. The profile shows 100,000 to 120,000 clones, 85% to 95% of them singletons. Sequenced sample: CD4+ T cells sorted from blood. All receptors come from a human donor in good health. Each CDR3 is given with its conserved first and last residue. D genes are given only for firm matches. Clone size is not always given. Where it is, it says once, few, many or a class for expanded clones.

CDR3nt | CDR3aa | abundance | d_gene | j_gene | v_gene
TGTGCCAGCAGCCGGGAGTGGGTGACAGATACGCAGTATTTT | CASSREWVTDTQYF | - | - | TRBJ2-3 | TRBV5-6
TGTGCCAGCAGCTTCGACAGGGGTTCCTACAATGAGCAGTTCTTC | CASSFDRGSYNEQFF | once | TRBD1 | TRBJ2-1 | TRBV7-2
TGTGCCAGTAGTATGCGACAGGGAGGACAGCCCCAGCATTTT | CASSMRQGGQPQHF | once | TRBD1 | TRBJ1-5 | TRBV19
TGCGCCAGCAGCTTTAACTCCGGGACGGGGTATGGCTACACCTTC | CASSFNSGTGYGYTF | - | - | TRBJ1-2 | TRBV5-1
TGTGCCAGCTCACCACTATTCGCTAGCGGGAGAACGGATGAGCAGTTCTTC | CASSPLFASGRTDEQFF | - | TRBD2 | TRBJ2-1 | TRBV18
TGTGCCAGCAGCTTAACCGGGATCTCCTACGAGCAGTACTTC | CASSLTGISYEQYF | - | - | TRBJ2-7 | TRBV7-9
TGCGCCAGCAGCTTGGGATACGGGGATCCGTCCCTCCACTTT | CASSLGYGDPSLHF | - | - | TRBJ1-6 | TRBV5-1
TGTGCCATCAGCCATGACGGACTGGAGCAGTACTTC | CAISHDGLEQYF | - | - | TRBJ2-7 | TRBV10-3
TGTGCCAGTAGGCTGGGGGGGCTTGAGACCCAGTACTTC | CASRLGGLETQYF | once | - | TRBJ2-5 | TRBV19
TGTGCCAGCACCGACAGGGGGTTTGGCTACACCTTC | CASTDRGFGYTF | - | TRBD1 | TRBJ1-2 | TRBV6-5
TGCAGCGTTGAATCCCCGACTAGCGGGAGGACCAATGAGCAGTTCTTC | CSVESPTSGRTNEQFF | - | TRBD2 | TRBJ2-1 | TRBV29-1
TGTGCCAGCAACTACAGGGGTCAAGCGGGCTACACCTTC | CASNYRGQAGYTF | - | TRBD1 | TRBJ1-2 | TRBV2
TGTGCCAGCAGTTACTCGAATTCCCACTCTGGAAACACCATATATTTT | CASSYSNSHSGNTIYF | - | - | TRBJ1-3 | TRBV6-5
TGTGCCAGCAAGACAGGAGATTATAGCAATCAGCCCCAGCATTTT | CASKTGDYSNQPQHF | - | - | TRBJ1-5 | TRBV6-5
TGTGCCAGCAGCCCCTCATTAGAGGGGTATTCACCCCTCCACTTT | CASSPSLEGYSPLHF | - | - | TRBJ1-6 | TRBV9
TGTGCCAGCACCCTGACAGGGATTAATGAAAAACTGTTTTTT | CASTLTGINEKLFF | - | TRBD1 | TRBJ1-4 | TRBV2
TGTGCCAGCAGTGAAGCGGGACAGATCTTGCTGCGTGGGGTAGATGGCTACACCTTC | CASSEAGQILLRGVDGYTF | - | TRBD1 | TRBJ1-2 | TRBV6-1
TGTGCCAGCAGCTTACCCTCAGGAACAGGCCTCTACGAGCAGTACTTC | CASSLPSGTGLYEQYF | once | - | TRBJ2-7 | TRBV11-3
TGTGCCAGTAGTATCGTGTGGGGATCTAATGAAAAACTGTTTTTT | CASSIVWGSNEKLFF | - | - | TRBJ1-4 | TRBV19
TGCGCCAGCAGTGGATCCGGCTTGTATGGCTACACCTTC | CASSGSGLYGYTF | - | - | TRBJ1-2 | TRBV10-2
TGTGCCGGGAGTGTGGCACTGGAGCAGTTCTTC | CAGSVALEQFF | - | - | TRBJ2-1 | TRBV30
TGTGCCAGTAGACCGACAGGTAACGACTATAATTCACCCCTCCACTTT | CASRPTGNDYNSPLHF | - | - | TRBJ1-6 | TRBV19
TGTGCCAGCAGCGGTCTGGGGGGAAGCGAGCAGTACTTC | CASSGLGGSEQYF | - | - | TRBJ2-7 | TRBV25-1
TGTGCCAGTACCCGGACAACCAATGAGCAGTTCTTC | CASTRTTNEQFF | - | - | TRBJ2-1 | TRBV7-2
TGTGCCAGCAGTTACGCGCTGGGGAGGGAAAAACTGTTTTTT | CASSYALGREKLFF | - | - | TRBJ1-4 | TRBV6-6
TGTGCCAGCAGCTTCAAAGGGAACGGGGGCTACACCTTC | CASSFKGNGGYTF | - | - | TRBJ1-2 | TRBV7-9
TGTGCCAGCAGTAGCCGGGACAGCTCCTACGAGCAGTACTTC | CASSSRDSSYEQYF | - | TRBD1 | TRBJ2-7 | TRBV2
TGTGCCTGGAGTGTACTGGATTATAATTCACCCCTCCACTTT | CAWSVLDYNSPLHF | - | - | TRBJ1-6 | TRBV30
TGTGCCAGCTCACCTGAGGCGGCATATGGCTACACCTTC | CASSPEAAYGYTF | - | - | TRBJ1-2 | TRBV18
TGTGCCAGCTCGGCGACTAGCGGGGGAGCCTACGAGCAGTACTTC | CASSATSGGAYEQYF | once | TRBD2 | TRBJ2-7 | TRBV18
TGTGCCACCTCCGGGACAGTAATCTCTGGAAACACCATATATTTT | CATSGTVISGNTIYF | - | TRBD1 | TRBJ1-3 | TRBV19
TGTGCCAGCAGCCAGGGTTACGGGCAGTACTTC | CASSQGYGQYF | - | - | TRBJ2-7 | TRBV14
TGTGCCAGCAGGCCAAACCCGGACAACTCTGGAAACACCATATATTTT | CASRPNPDNSGNTIYF | - | - | TRBJ1-3 | TRBV5-4
TGTGCCAGCAGTGCCCTGGCGGGACTAGCGGGGGTTCTTACTGACTTC | CASSALAGLAGVLTDF | - | TRBD2 | TRBJ2-7 | TRBV6-1
TGTGCCTCAGGGACTAGCGGGAGGGCCTCCTACAATGAGCAGTTCTTC | CASGTSGRASYNEQFF | few | TRBD2 | TRBJ2-1 | TRBV5-4
TGTGCCAGCACGGGTAGCGGGAGCTACGAGCAGTACTTC | CASTGSGSYEQYF | - | TRBD2 | TRBJ2-7 | TRBV10-3
TGTGCCAGCAGCCTCGGGGCTAGCGGGAGGGCCTCCGATGAGCAGTTCTTC | CASSLGASGRASDEQFF | - | TRBD2 | TRBJ2-1 | TRBV7-2
TGTGCCAGCAGCGCGACAGGGTCGGCGAACACTGAAGCTTTCTTT | CASSATGSANTEAFF | - | TRBD1 | TRBJ1-1 | TRBV27
TGTGCCAGCGCTGGGGAGCCCCTAGGCTATGGCTACACCTTC | CASAGEPLGYGYTF | - | - | TRBJ1-2 | TRBV27
TGTGCCGTAGCGGGGTCGCCCTACAATGAGCAGTTCTTC | CAVAGSPYNEQFF | - | TRBD2 | TRBJ2-1 | TRBV7-7
TGTGCCAGCAGCACGTCCGGGACCTCCATATATACGCAGTATTTT | CASSTSGTSIYTQYF | - | - | TRBJ2-3 | TRBV7-9
TGCGCCAGCAGCCAATCGGACAGGAGCTCCTATAATTCACCCCTCCACTTT | CASSQSDRSSYNSPLHF | - | TRBD1 | TRBJ1-6 | TRBV4-1
TGTGCCAGCAGTGGGGGGACTGATGACAATGAGCAGTTCTTC | CASSGGTDDNEQFF | once | - | TRBJ2-1 | TRBV6-4